These 7 T cell receptor beta chains were all obtained from the same sample, sequenced in a study of CD8 T cells in Susac syndrome. With random hexamers, reverse transcription was performed on about 0.5 to 1 ug of RNA. TCRdb used MiXCR to reprocess the immunoSEQ multiplex PCR reads, holding one entry per CDR3 protein. The table shows some 300,000 distinct CDR3 sequences, with 65% to 90% occurring only once. Sequenced input: CD8+ T cells from PBMCs. These receptors were collected from a human donor with multiple sclerosis.

The rearrangement joins TRBV5-4 to TRBJ2-1, with 9 bases identical to TRBD2. This CDR3 spans 16 amino acids. The V gene's germline CDR1 is SGHNT and CDR2 YYREEE (reference sequence). Losses at the gene ends were 0 bases for V and 2 bases for J; bases not matched to a gene: 3. CDR3 region: CASSLVGGRAYNEQFF. Written as DNA, the CDR3 is TGTGCCAGCAGCTTGGTAGGCGGGAGGGCCTACAATGAGCAGTTCTTC.

This chain links TRBV6-5 with TRBJ1-2, with a weak D call TRBD1 (6 bases). The V and J ends lost 3 bases and 4 bases respectively, with 18 bases between them. The germline CDR1 and CDR2 sequences are MNHEY and SVGAGI. This CDR3 contains 16 residues. DNA for the CDR3: TGTGCCAGCAGTTATAGGGGGGTGGGTCTGAGCTATGGCTACACCTTC. Translated, it gives CASSYRGVGLSYGYTF.

The V gene is TRBV7-4, the J gene TRBJ1-1; 7 nucleotides match TRBD1. Germline values: CDR1 SGHVT, CDR2 SQSDAQ. The V and J ends lost 7 bases and 6 bases, in that order; junction bases with no gene match: 17. The CDR3 sequence is 16 residues long. Here the CDR3 reads CASIKSQGERWAEAFF. As DNA, the CDR3 is TGTGCCAGCATCAAATCGCAGGGGGAAAGATGGGCTGAAGCTTTCTTT.

In this sample, this clonotype turned up a few times. V and J are TRBV6-5 and TRBJ2-3, with TRBD2 as a possible D gene (6 bases). The length of the CDR3 is 16 residues. Germline V CDR1 and CDR2: MNHEY, SVGAGI. Trimming cost V 4 bases and J 0 bases, with 14 bases left between them. The CDR3 bases are TGTGCCAGCAGTTTAACAGGAGGGGCTAGCACAGATACGCAGTATTTT. Its protein product is CASSLTGGASTDTQYF.

The chain couples TRBV6-2 or TRBV6-3 to TRBJ2-7; 9 bases align to TRBD1. The CDR3 runs 14 residues. Germline loops: CDR1 MNHEY, CDR2 SVGEGT. With V trimmed by 5 bases and J by 5 bases, 7 bases remained unmatched. CDR3 nucleotides: TGTGCCAGCAGTCCGGGGACAGGGCTCGACGAGCAGTACTTC. Translated, it gives CASSPGTGLDEQYF.

The chain has TRBV4-3 and TRBJ2-7, with D maybe TRBD1 (6 bases). The CDR3 is 17 residues long. Trimming left V 0 bases short and J 3 bases short, with 18 bases between. The germline gives CDR1 LGHNA, CDR2 YSLEER. The chain's CDR3 is CASSQDRGQGIFYEQYF. CDR3 coding DNA: TGCGCCAGCAGCCAAGATCGTGGCCAGGGGATTTTCTACGAGCAGTACTTC.

J is TRBJ2-1 and V is TRBV10-2; D unclear. CDR1 WSHSY and CDR2 SAAADI come from the germline V gene. V lost 4 bases and J lost 8, with 9 bases in between. The CDR3 is made up of 12 amino acids. CDR3 residues: CASSAEPHEQFF. The CDR3 DNA follows: TGCGCCAGCAGTGCCGAGCCGCATGAGCAGTTCTTC.